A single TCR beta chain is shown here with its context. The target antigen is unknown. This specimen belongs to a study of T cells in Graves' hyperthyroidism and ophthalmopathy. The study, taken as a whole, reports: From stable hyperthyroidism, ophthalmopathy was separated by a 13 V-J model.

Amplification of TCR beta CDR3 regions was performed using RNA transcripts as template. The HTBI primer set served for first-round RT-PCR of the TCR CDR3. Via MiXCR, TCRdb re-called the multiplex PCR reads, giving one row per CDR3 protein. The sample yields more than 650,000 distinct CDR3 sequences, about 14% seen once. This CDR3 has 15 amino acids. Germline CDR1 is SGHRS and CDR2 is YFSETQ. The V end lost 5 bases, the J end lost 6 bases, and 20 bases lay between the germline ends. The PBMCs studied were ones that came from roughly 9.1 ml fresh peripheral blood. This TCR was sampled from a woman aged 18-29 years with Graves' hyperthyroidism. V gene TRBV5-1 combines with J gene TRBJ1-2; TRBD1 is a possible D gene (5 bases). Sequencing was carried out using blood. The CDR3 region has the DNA TGCGCCAGCAGTCCTAGCCCCTCAGGGATGCATGGCTACACCTTC. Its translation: CASSPSPSGMHGYTF.